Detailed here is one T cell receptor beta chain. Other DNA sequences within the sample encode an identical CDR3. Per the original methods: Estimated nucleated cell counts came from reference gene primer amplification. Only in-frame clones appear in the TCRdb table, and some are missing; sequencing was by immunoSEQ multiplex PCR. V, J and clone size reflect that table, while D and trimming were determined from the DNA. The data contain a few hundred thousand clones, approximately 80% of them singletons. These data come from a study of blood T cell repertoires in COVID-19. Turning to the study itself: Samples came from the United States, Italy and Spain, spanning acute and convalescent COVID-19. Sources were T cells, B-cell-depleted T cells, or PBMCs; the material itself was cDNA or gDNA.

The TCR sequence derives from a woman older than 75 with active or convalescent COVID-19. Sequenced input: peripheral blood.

CDR3 sequence: CASSLEGGSSYNEQFF. The CDR3 DNA is TGTGCCAGCAGCTTAGAAGGGGGTAGCTCCTACAATGAGCAGTTCTTC. The rearrangement joins TRBV7-2 to TRBJ2-1, with D possibly being TRBD1 (6 bases). The CDR3 extends over 16 amino acids. V was cut by 1 base and J by 0 bases, with 10 bases left in between. The germline CDR1 and CDR2 sequences are SGHTA and FQGNSA.